The rows below give T cell receptor beta chains drawn from one sample of a study of blood T cell repertoires in COVID-19. The method was immunoSEQ multiplex PCR; TCRdb's version includes in-frame clones alone and lacks a portion of them. The profile shows about 180,000 clones, 80% to 90% of them singletons. The sequencing sample was made of peripheral blood. All receptors come from a man aged 35 to 55 with active or convalescent COVID-19. The CDR3 runs from the conserved cysteine through the conserved F or W. Each record gives: V gene, D gene, clone size, J gene, CDR3 protein, CDR3 DNA. A D gene is named only where the DNA matches it firmly. Rows may omit the clone size; those that give it use once, few, many or a size class.

TRBV19	NA	few	TRBJ1-1	CASSIRQGSGNTEAFF	TGTGCCAGTAGTATAAGGCAGGGGAGCGGGAACACTGAAGCTTTCTTT
TRBV5-4	NA	NA	TRBJ1-3	CASSLDRGRNTIYF	TGTGCCAGCAGCTTGGATCGGGGGAGAAACACCATATATTTT
TRBV28	TRBD2	once	TRBJ2-5	CASGSGRGASETQYF	TGTGCCAGCGGCTCCGGGAGGGGCGCATCGGAGACCCAGTACTTC
TRBV6-2/TRBV6-3	NA	NA	TRBJ1-3	CASSEGGVRNTIYF	TGTGCCAGCAGTGAGGGCGGAGTACGAAACACCATATATTTT
TRBV7-9	NA	NA	TRBJ1-5	CASSSLEANQPQHF	TGTGCCAGCAGCTCGTTGGAGGCCAATCAGCCCCAGCATTTT
TRBV28	TRBD1	NA	TRBJ2-6	CASRAPGQMFSGANVLTF	TGTGCCAGCAGGGCTCCGGGACAGATGTTCTCTGGGGCCAACGTCCTGACTTTC
TRBV3-1/TRBV3-2	TRBD1	NA	TRBJ2-4	CASSRRTGRAKNIQYF	TGTGCCAGCAGCCGACGGACAGGGAGGGCCAAAAACATTCAGTACTTC
TRBV18	NA	once	TRBJ1-4	CASSLDSNEKLFF	TGTGCCAGCTCACTGGACAGTAATGAAAAACTGTTTTTT
TRBV9	TRBD1	NA	TRBJ2-5	CASSVGGGTRTGSRETQYF	TGTGCCAGCAGCGTAGGAGGAGGGACCCGGACAGGGAGTCGGGAGACCCAGTACTTC
TRBV14	TRBD2	few	TRBJ2-3	CASSQENLAGTDTQYF	TGTGCCAGCAGCCAAGAAAACCTAGCGGGCACAGATACGCAGTATTTT
TRBV9	NA	NA	TRBJ2-7	CASSVAPTGEQYF	TGTGCCAGCAGCGTAGCGCCGACGGGCGAGCAGTACTTC
TRBV3-1/TRBV3-2	NA	NA	TRBJ1-4	CASRSTIATNEKLFF	TGTGCCAGCAGATCTACTATTGCAACTAATGAAAAACTGTTTTTT
TRBV11-2	NA	NA	TRBJ1-3	CASTNTISGNTIYF	TGTGCCAGCACCAACACCATCTCTGGAAACACCATATATTTT
TRBV4-2	TRBD1	NA	TRBJ2-2	CASSQGQGNTGELFF	TGTGCCAGCAGCCAAGGACAGGGGAACACCGGGGAGCTGTTTTTT
TRBV19	TRBD1	NA	TRBJ2-2	CASREGPTLTGGKGGELFF	TGTGCCAGTAGAGAGGGACCCACCCTGACAGGGGGAAAAGGCGGGGAGCTGTTTTTT
TRBV4-1	TRBD2	NA	TRBJ2-3	CASSQEILAGGRTDTQYF	TGCGCCAGCAGCCAAGAGATACTAGCGGGGGGTCGCACAGATACGCAGTATTTT
TRBV6-5	TRBD1	once	TRBJ1-2	CASTDRPGLGYGYTF	TGTGCCAGCACGGACAGGCCGGGGTTAGGCTATGGCTACACCTTC
TRBV18	TRBD1	NA	TRBJ1-2	CASSPQGDYGYTF	TGTGCCAGCTCACCCCAGGGGGACTATGGCTACACCTTC
TRBV7-2	TRBD1	NA	TRBJ2-1	CASSFRGRYNEQFF	TGTGCCAGCAGCTTTAGGGGGCGCTACAATGAGCAGTTCTTC
TRBV7-8	TRBD1	few	TRBJ1-1	CASSWGQGSTEAFF	TGTGCCAGCAGCTGGGGACAGGGGAGCACTGAAGCTTTCTTT
TRBV4-2	NA	NA	TRBJ2-1	CASSQVDAAAYEQFF	TGTGCCAGCAGCCAAGTCGATGCGGCGGCATATGAGCAGTTCTTC
TRBV18	TRBD1	NA	TRBJ1-6	CASSRGGTDNSPLHF	TGTGCCAGCTCGCGAGGGGGCACAGATAATTCACCCCTCCACTTT
TRBV28	NA	NA	TRBJ1-2	CASSSRGPDYGYTF	TGTGCCAGCAGTTCCAGAGGGCCCGATTATGGCTACACCTTC
TRBV5-6	NA	NA	TRBJ1-2	CASSLVQVPSGYTF	TGTGCCAGCAGCTTGGTCCAGGTCCCTTCTGGCTACACCTTC
TRBV10-3	NA	NA	TRBJ1-2	CAISDSQGNYGYTF	TGTGCCATCAGTGACAGTCAGGGGAACTATGGCTACACCTTC
TRBV11-2	TRBD2	NA	TRBJ2-2	CASSLKRGGRRWTGELFF	TGTGCCAGCAGCTTAAAACGGGGGGGCCGGAGGTGGACCGGGGAGCTGTTTTTT
TRBV5-4	TRBD1	NA	TRBJ2-6	CASSPGQGEYGANVLTF	TGTGCCAGCAGCCCGGGACAGGGAGAGTATGGGGCCAACGTCCTGACTTTC
TRBV18	TRBD1	NA	TRBJ2-7	CASSPTPIGQGAYEQYF	TGTGCCAGCTCGCCTACCCCAATAGGACAGGGCGCCTACGAGCAGTACTTC
TRBV4-1	NA	NA	TRBJ1-1	CASSQEPGLGLMNTEAFF	TGCGCCAGCAGCCAAGAACCGGGACTAGGGCTCATGAACACTGAAGCTTTCTTT
TRBV7-9	NA	NA	TRBJ1-2	CASRTTGSYYGYTF	TGTGCCAGCAGGACCACAGGATCCTACTATGGCTACACCTTC
TRBV11-1	TRBD1	NA	TRBJ1-5	CASTDRGHQPQHF	TGTGCCAGCACGGACAGGGGGCATCAGCCCCAGCATTTT
TRBV25-1	TRBD1	few	TRBJ2-2	CASSRTGGVTGELFF	TGTGCCAGCTCCAGGACAGGGGGTGTCACCGGGGAGCTGTTTTTT
TRBV7-9	NA	NA	TRBJ1-5	CASSPGGGNQPQHF	TGTGCCAGCAGCCCGGGTGGGGGGAATCAGCCCCAGCATTTT
TRBV4-2	NA	NA	TRBJ1-1	CASSLTPGLNTEAFF	TGTGCCAGCAGCCTGACCCCAGGTTTGAACACTGAAGCTTTCTTT
TRBV3-1/TRBV3-2	TRBD1	NA	TRBJ2-6	CASSEAGQGLSGANVLTF	TGTGCCAGCAGCGAAGCGGGACAGGGGCTCTCTGGGGCCAACGTCCTGACTTTC
TRBV28	TRBD1	NA	TRBJ1-5	CASSLGRDRWKGWHF	TGTGCCAGCAGTTTGGGCCGGGACAGGTGGAAGGGGTGGCATTTT
TRBV19	NA	NA	TRBJ1-1	CASSIEGAMNTEAFF	TGTGCCAGTAGTATAGAGGGGGCCATGAACACTGAAGCTTTCTTT
TRBV7-9	TRBD1	NA	TRBJ1-3	CASSWGQGNTIYF	TGTGCCAGCAGCTGGGGACAGGGAAACACCATATATTTT
TRBV19	NA	few	TRBJ1-3	CASSPTDISGNTIYF	TGTGCCAGTTCTCCGACAGATATCTCTGGAAACACCATATATTTT
TRBV9	TRBD1	NA	TRBJ1-2	CASSQTGAYGYTF	TGTGCCAGCAGCCAAACAGGGGCCTATGGCTACACCTTC
TRBV30	NA	NA	TRBJ1-3	CAWNPVSGNTIYF	TGTGCCTGGAACCCAGTCTCTGGAAACACCATATATTTT
TRBV5-5	NA	NA	TRBJ1-5	CASSLVVSRYQPQHF	TGTGCCAGCAGCTTGGTTGTGTCCAGATATCAGCCCCAGCATTTT
TRBV29-1	TRBD1	NA	TRBJ1-4	CSVAGTGNEKLFF	TGCAGCGTAGCCGGGACAGGGAATGAAAAACTGTTTTTT
TRBV6-6	NA	NA	TRBJ1-1	CASSYIRGRTNTEAFF	TGTGCCAGCAGTTATATCAGGGGAAGGACGAACACTGAAGCTTTCTTT
TRBV30	TRBD1	few	TRBJ2-5	CAWGSGQGRMETQYF	TGTGCCTGGGGCTCCGGACAGGGCCGAATGGAGACCCAGTACTTC
TRBV2	NA	NA	TRBJ2-1	CASILDRQNEQFF	TGTGCCAGCATTCTGGACAGACAGAATGAGCAGTTCTTC
TRBV7-2	TRBD1	NA	TRBJ2-3	CASSSDRVTDTQYF	TGTGCCAGCAGCTCGGACAGGGTTACAGATACGCAGTATTTT
TRBV3-1/TRBV3-2	TRBD1	NA	TRBJ1-2	CASSPRRTGPYYGYTF	TGTGCCAGCAGTCCGCGCCGGACAGGCCCTTACTATGGCTACACCTTC
TRBV11-2	TRBD1	NA	TRBJ2-3	CASSLGQGEPTDTQYF	TGTGCCAGCAGCTTAGGGCAGGGGGAGCCCACAGATACGCAGTATTTT
TRBV15	TRBD1	once	TRBJ1-1	CATSGAGGNTEAFF	TGTGCCACCAGCGGAGCAGGGGGGAACACTGAAGCTTTCTTT
TRBV18	NA	NA	TRBJ1-2	CASSPVAGQNNYGYTF	TGTGCCAGCTCACCAGTAGCGGGCCAGAATAACTATGGCTACACCTTC
TRBV6-4	NA	NA	TRBJ1-5	CASSEGGGNQPQHF	TGTGCCAGCAGTGAAGGAGGGGGCAATCAGCCCCAGCATTTT
TRBV7-8	TRBD1	NA	TRBJ1-5	CASSFSVRQGNPYNQPQHF	TGTGCCAGCAGCTTCTCCGTGAGACAGGGAAACCCCTACAATCAGCCCCAGCATTTT
TRBV28	NA	NA	TRBJ1-1	CASSLFQEGGAFF	TGTGCCAGCAGTTTATTCCAGGAGGGTGGAGCTTTCTTT
TRBV7-9	NA	once	TRBJ2-6	CASTIRGIGGEDWTGANVLTF	TGTGCCAGCACCATTAGGGGTATTGGGGGCGAGGACTGGACTGGGGCCAACGTCCTGACTTTC
TRBV27	NA	NA	TRBJ1-1	CASSLAGNTEAFF	TGTGCCAGCAGTTTAGCGGGAAACACTGAAGCTTTCTTT
TRBV28	NA	NA	TRBJ1-1	CGARANTEAFF	TGTGGGGCCCGTGCGAACACTGAAGCTTTCTTT